This T cell receptor (beta chain) was retrieved from a study of blood T cell repertoires in COVID-19. At the level of the study: The study drew acute and convalescent COVID-19 samples from the United States, Italy and Spain.

The CDR3 is 11 amino acids. The V gene lost 0 bases and the J gene lost 11 bases, with 10 bases spanning the gap. Germline V CDR1 and CDR2: GTSNPN, SVGIG (reference sequence). All enrollees were about 18 to 89 years old and from approximately 25 US areas. Self-reported history from a screening survey and questionnaire set each donor's cohort. Per the authors' pipeline: Amplified reference gene primers provided the basis for estimating nucleated cell counts. Clones were sequenced by immunoSEQ multiplex PCR, and TCRdb holds only the in-frame ones, with some missing. The D gene and trimming were derived from the DNA, and the V and J assignments and clone size from that table. The table shows approximately 400,000 clones, with approximately 90% occurring only once.

The TCR was taken from a woman aged 18 to 35 who had recovered from COVID-19. The material sequenced was PBMCs or T cells enriched from blood (not recorded which). The J gene is TRBJ1-1, the V gene TRBV30; D ambiguous. CDR3 nucleotides: TGTGCCTGGAGTGTCTCCCTTGAGGCTTTCTTT. This codes for CAWSVSLEAFF.